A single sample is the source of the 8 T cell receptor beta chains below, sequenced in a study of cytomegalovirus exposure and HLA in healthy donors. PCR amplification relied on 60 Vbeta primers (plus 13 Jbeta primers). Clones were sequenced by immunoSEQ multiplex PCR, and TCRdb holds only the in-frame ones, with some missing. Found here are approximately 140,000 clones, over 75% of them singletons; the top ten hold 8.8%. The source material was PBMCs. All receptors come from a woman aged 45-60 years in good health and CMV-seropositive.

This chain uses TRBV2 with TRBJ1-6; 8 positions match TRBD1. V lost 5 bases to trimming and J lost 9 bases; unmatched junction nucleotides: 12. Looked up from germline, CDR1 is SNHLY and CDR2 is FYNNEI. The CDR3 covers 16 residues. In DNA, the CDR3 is TGTGCCAGCAGTTTACACGACAGGGGAGGCGGTTCACCCCTCCACTTT. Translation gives CASSLHDRGGGSPLHF. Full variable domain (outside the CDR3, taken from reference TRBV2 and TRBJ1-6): EPEVTQTPSHQVTQMGQEVILRCVPISNHLYFYWYRQILGQKVEFLVSFYNNEISEKSEIFDDQFSVERPDGSNFTLKIRSTKLEDSAMYFCASSLHDRGGGSPLHFGNGTRLTVT.

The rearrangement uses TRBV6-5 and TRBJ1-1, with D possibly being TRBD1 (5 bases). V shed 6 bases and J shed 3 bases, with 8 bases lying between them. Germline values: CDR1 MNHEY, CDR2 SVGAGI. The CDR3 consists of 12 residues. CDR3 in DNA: TGTGCCAGCAGCCGGGGGGACACTGAAGCTTTCTTT. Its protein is CASSRGDTEAFF.

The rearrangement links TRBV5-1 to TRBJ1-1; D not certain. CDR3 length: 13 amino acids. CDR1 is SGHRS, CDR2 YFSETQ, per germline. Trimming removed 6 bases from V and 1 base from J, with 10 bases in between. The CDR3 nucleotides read TGCGCCAGCACCCCTCGAGAGAACACTGAAGCTTTCTTT. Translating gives CASTPRENTEAFF.

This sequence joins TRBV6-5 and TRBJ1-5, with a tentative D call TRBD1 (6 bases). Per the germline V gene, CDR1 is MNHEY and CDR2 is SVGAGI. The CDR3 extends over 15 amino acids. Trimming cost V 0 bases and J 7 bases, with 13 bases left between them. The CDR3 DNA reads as TGTGCCAGCAGTTACTCGAACAGGGTAGACCAGCCCCAGCATTTT. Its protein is CASSYSNRVDQPQHF.

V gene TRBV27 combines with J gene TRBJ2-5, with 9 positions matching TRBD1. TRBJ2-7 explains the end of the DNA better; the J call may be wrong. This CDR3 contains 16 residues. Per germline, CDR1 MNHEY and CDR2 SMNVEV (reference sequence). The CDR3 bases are TGTGCCAGCATTTCACAGCTGGGACAGGGCCCCTACGAGCAGTACTTC. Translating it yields CASISQLGQGPYEQYF.

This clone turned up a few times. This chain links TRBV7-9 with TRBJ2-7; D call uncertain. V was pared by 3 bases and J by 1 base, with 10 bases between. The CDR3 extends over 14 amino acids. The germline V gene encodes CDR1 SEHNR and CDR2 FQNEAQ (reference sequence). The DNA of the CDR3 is TGTGCCAGCAGCTTCTCCCAGAGGTCCTACGAGCAGTACTTC. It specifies CASSFSQRSYEQYF.

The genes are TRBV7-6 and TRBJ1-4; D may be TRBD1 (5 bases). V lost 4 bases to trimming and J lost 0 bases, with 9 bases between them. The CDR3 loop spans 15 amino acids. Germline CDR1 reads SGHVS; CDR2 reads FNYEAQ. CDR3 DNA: TGTGCCAGCAGCTCTCTACAGGCAACTAATGAAAAACTGTTTTTT. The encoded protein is CASSSLQATNEKLFF.

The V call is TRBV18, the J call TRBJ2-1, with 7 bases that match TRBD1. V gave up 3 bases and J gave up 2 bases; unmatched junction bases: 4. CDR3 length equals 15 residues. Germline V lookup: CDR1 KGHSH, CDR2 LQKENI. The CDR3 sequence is CASSPDRVPYNEQFF. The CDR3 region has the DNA TGTGCCAGCTCACCCGACAGGGTCCCCTACAATGAGCAGTTCTTC.